This TCR beta chain was recovered during a study of metastatic and nonmetastatic thyroid tumors. Study-level background: Repertoires of blood and of tissue (tumor or nodule) from malignant and benign thyroid patients were compared. General study findings and limits: Reported TCR beta diversity, measured in blood and tumor, was significantly higher for malignant thyroid tumors than for benign nodules.

Nobody among the patients had been given any treatment before thyroid surgery. Original methodology: CDR3 differences across clinicopathological groups were used to build a distant-metastasis classifier for papillary thyroid cancer. TCRdb re-clonotyped the PCR reads through MiXCR. The V and J calls follow TCRdb's processing rather than the paper's. The sample lists tens of thousands of clones; under 30% were seen once. V lost 4 bases and J lost 8; bases outside the gene matches: 6. The CDR3 runs 15 residues. CDR1 and CDR2 from the germline V gene are WSHSY and SAAADI. The sample holds many counts of this clone. Antigen: not known.

The sample taken for sequencing was tumor tissue. The sequence was obtained from a male donor with papillary thyroid cancer or a benign thyroid nodule (not recorded which). Some clones in this sample may be carry-over from other donors' samples. This chain connects TRBV10-2 to TRBJ1-6; 9 bases are a match to TRBD1. The CDR3 protein is CASSVGGQGDSPLHF. The DNA for the CDR3 is TGCGCCAGCAGTGTGGGGGGACAGGGTGATTCACCCCTCCACTTT.